This TCR beta chain was identified during a study of Tregs in tolerant kidney transplant recipients (dated by TCRdb to between 2018 and 2021). About the study as a whole: Related donors were used in the transplants with nonmyeloablative bone marrow transplantation, and mixed chimerism was transient in the human trials. The study used TCRbeta sequencing to identify donor-specific regulatory T cells before combined kidney and bone marrow transplantation, then tracked those cells after transplant.

Explained via the paper, the time point label denotes: blood sample drawn before combined kidney and bone marrow transplant. Thawed PBMCs were FACS-sorted into unstimulated Tregs (CD4+CD25+CD127-), CD4+ non-Tregs (CD4+CD25-), CD4 cells and CD8 cells. The patients were a handful of recipients of combined kidney and bone marrow transplants from the ITN036ST trial, and samples were available only from these trial subjects. Healthy control blood was processed by Ficoll density gradient to PBMCs and cryopreserved; patient PBMCs were collected before and after transplant. On the study overall, not on this receptor specifically: Because the study included only a small number of patients, the results must be confirmed in larger populations and under other immunosuppression protocols. Biological reproducibility was not directly addressed, though technical replication error appeared minimal. Expanding Tregs with activated donor B cells appeared to identify the most biologically relevant and donor-specific TCRbeta repertoire. In tolerant patients, the expansion of donor-specific Tregs was greater than global Treg expansion, suggesting that the expansion was antigen-driven rather than nonspecific. PCR primers changed over time for some patients, so nucleotide-level comparison across those patients' samples was not possible.

For this clone: Its antigen is still unknown. The record has no base qualities; no much larger clone is one base away.

For TCRbeta CDR3 sequencing, genomic DNA was extracted from sorted cells using the QIAGEN DNeasy Blood and Tissue Kit. High-throughput TCRbeta CDR3 sequencing, including PCR amplification with bias correction and internal controls, was performed commercially through immunoSEQ. In the original analysis: Unique productive TCRbeta sequences were defined by CDR3 nucleotide sequence when primers matched and otherwise by CDR3 amino acid sequence together with Vbeta and Jbeta genes. To correct sorting error, sequences shared between sorted populations at a frequency ratio of 2:1 or less were removed; the rest were assigned to the higher population. Donor-reactive sequences were defined as at least 5-fold expanded in CFSE-low cells versus unstimulated cells, with frequency of at least 0.01% in CFSE-low cells. Repertoire divergence was quantified by Jensen-Shannon divergence calculated from the top 100 TCRbeta sequences ranked by frequency. For samples with multiple sequencing runs, sorting error was corrected separately for each run before the runs were pooled. In its TCRdb copy, this immuneACCESS table keeps in-frame sequences only and misses some clones. Where compared with another copy, unresolved V genes explain less than half of these, and the others have no known cause. V, J and clone size are those of that table, while D and trimming were read from the DNA. For this sample there are about 100,000 clones; 90% to 95% appear just once. The ten largest clones capture 0.46% of the sample.

The cysteine opens and the phenylalanine closes a CDR3 of 15 amino acids. Only the CDR3 DNA stays, 45 bases, in frame from base 1. Cut back by 0 bases and 0 bases, the V and J ends lie 11 bases apart. Based on the germline V gene, the CDR1 and CDR2 sequences are SQVTM and ANQGSEA. The sequence derives from a human donor who received a combined kidney and bone marrow transplant. The rearrangement combines TRBV29-1 with TRBJ1-1, with the D gene uncertain. Sequences were derived from CD4+ T cells from blood, sampled before the transplant. The CDR3 region: CSVEDQQSMNTEAFF. The DNA sequence is as follows: TGCAGCGTTGAAGACCAACAGTCGATGAACACTGAAGCTTTCTTT.